These 5 T cell receptor beta chains originate from one sample sequenced in a study of radiotherapy plus CTLA-4 blockade in lung cancer. Sequencing was performed with immunoSEQ multiplex PCR; in TCRdb, only in-frame clones are kept and a portion is missing. The sample lists around 59,000 clones, 72% occurring once. The input for sequencing was peripheral blood, taken from a patient treated with radiotherapy plus ipilimumab. The source of these receptors is a human donor with non-small cell lung cancer whose response to radiotherapy plus ipilimumab could not be evaluated.

V usage is TRBV23-1 and J usage is TRBJ1-4; D perhaps matches TRBD1 (6 bases). TRBV23-1 is an open reading frame, and its role is uncertain. Trimming took off 4 bases at V and 3 bases at J, with 12 bases between the two ends. CDR3 length: 15 amino acids. In DNA form, the CDR3 reads TGCGCCAGCAGTCCCCGGGGACAATCTAATGAAAAACTGTTTTTT. Protein: CASSPRGQSNEKLFF.

The chain uses TRBV7-6 and TRBJ2-7; maybe TRBD2 (5 bases). CDR1 is SGHVS and CDR2 is FNYEAQ in the germline V gene. The length of the CDR3 is 13 residues. The V end lost 1 base, the J end lost 4 bases, and 8 bases lay between the germline ends. The CDR3: CASSLVGEYEQYF. In DNA form, the CDR3 reads TGTGCCAGCAGCTTAGTTGGGGAGTACGAGCAGTACTTC. Based on the CDR3 plus reference TRBV7-6 and TRBJ2-7, the full variable domain is GAGVSQSPRYKVTKRGQDVALRCDPISGHVSLYWYRQALGQGPEFLTYFNYEAQQDKSGLPNDRFSAERPEGSISTLTIQRTEQRDSAMYRCASSLVGEYEQYFGPGTRLTVT.

J is TRBJ1-2 and V is TRBV4-3, with D possibly being TRBD1 (6 bases). Germline loops: CDR1 LGHNA, CDR2 YSLEER. The CDR3 sequence is 15 residues long. Trimming shortened V by 0 bases and J by 3 bases, and 11 bases separated the two germline ends. CDR3 region: CASSQDHGGYYGYTF. In DNA form, the CDR3 reads TGCGCCAGCAGCCAAGATCATGGGGGCTACTATGGCTACACCTTC.

This chain uses TRBV12-5 with TRBJ2-1; possibly TRBD2 for D (6 bases). The CDR3 totals 15 residues. Trimming pared 1 base from V and 3 bases from J, leaving 10 bases between. CDR1 LGHNT and CDR2 FRNRAP come from the germline V gene. In DNA, the CDR3 is TGTGCTAGTGGTTTGGCGGGAGAAAACTACAATGAGCAGTTCTTC. Translating it yields CASGLAGENYNEQFF.

The chain is built from TRBV7-9 and TRBJ1-1; D possibly corresponds to TRBD1 (5 bases). V gave up 4 bases and J gave up 6 bases, with 15 bases separating them. Germline assignment: CDR1 SEHNR and CDR2 FQNEAQ (reference sequence). The length of the CDR3 is 14 residues. CDR3 coding DNA: TGTGCCAGCAGCTCTTTCGGGGGTAGATCTGAAGCTTTCTTT. It specifies CASSSFGGRSEAFF.